This paragraph covers one T cell receptor beta chain sequence. Its cognate antigen is unknown. Since all of the isolated RNA was reverse transcribed, expressed TCRB transcripts were what got sequenced. Clones were sequenced by immunoSEQ multiplex PCR, and TCRdb holds only the in-frame ones, with some missing. The table has around 710,000 clones, around 11% seen once. This record belongs to a study of beta chain features in type 1 diabetes. Study outcomes and limitations: In every one of the four CD4+ subsets, TCRB CDR3s were moderately but significantly shorter in Type 1 diabetes patients. Individuals with type 1 diabetes displayed fewer insertions and more deletions at VDJ junctions.

CDR1 is SEHNR, CDR2 FQNEAQ, per germline (reference sequence). The length of the CDR3 is 17 residues. Trimming took 3 bases from V and 0 from J; bases not matched to a gene: 8. Via CD45RO/CCR7/CD25/CD127/CD95/CD27, cells of the CD4+ naive, central memory, regulatory and stem cell-like memory subsets were sorted. The authors obtained over 95% purity in all sorted populations. The origin of this receptor is a man aged 30 to 45 with type 1 diabetes. Sequenced: naive CD4+ T cells from blood. V is TRBV7-9 and J is TRBJ1-2; 9 bases agree with TRBD1. The CDR3 DNA sequence: TGTGCCAGCAGCTTCGACCCTGGGACAGGGCCTAACTATGGCTACACCTTC. Its protein is CASSFDPGTGPNYGYTF.